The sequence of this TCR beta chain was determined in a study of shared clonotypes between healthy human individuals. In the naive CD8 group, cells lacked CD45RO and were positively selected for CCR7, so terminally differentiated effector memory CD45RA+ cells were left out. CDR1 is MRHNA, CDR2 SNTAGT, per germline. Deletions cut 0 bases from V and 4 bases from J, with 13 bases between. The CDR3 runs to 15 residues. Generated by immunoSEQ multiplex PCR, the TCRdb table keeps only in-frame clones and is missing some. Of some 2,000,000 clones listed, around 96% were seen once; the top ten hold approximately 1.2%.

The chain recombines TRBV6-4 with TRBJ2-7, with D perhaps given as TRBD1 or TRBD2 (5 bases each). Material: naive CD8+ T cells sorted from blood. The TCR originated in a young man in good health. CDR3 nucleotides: TGTGCCAGCAGTGACTCTGTGTGGGACCCTTACGAGCAGTACTTC. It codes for CASSDSVWDPYEQYF.